Below, 27 T cell receptor beta chains from the same sample are listed, as sequenced in a study of shared clonotypes between healthy human individuals. Generated by immunoSEQ multiplex PCR, the TCRdb table keeps only in-frame clones and is missing some. The sample lists some 680,000 clones; roughly 72% were seen once. Sequencing was done on a sample of memory CD4+ T cells sorted from blood. Subset: CD45RA-negative fraction. The source is a young woman in good health.

This chain uses TRBV9 with TRBJ2-2; no clear D gene. Germline V CDR1 and CDR2: SGDLS, YYNGEE. V was clipped by 0 bases and J by 0 bases, with 9 bases between them. This CDR3 is built from 16 residues. The CDR3 DNA follows: TGTGCCAGCAGCGTAGACGGCGGCGCGAACACCGGGGAGCTGTTTTTT. It codes for CASSVDGGANTGELFF.

The J gene is TRBJ1-3, the V gene TRBV5-4; D remains ambiguous. The CDR3 sequence is 15 residues long. The ends were cut back, 1 base at V and 0 bases at J, with 8 bases in the middle. Germline-derived CDR1 and CDR2 are SGHNT and YYREEE (reference sequence). The CDR3 nucleotides are TGTGCCAGCAGCTTGCTGGGTGACTCTGGAAACACCATATATTTT. This codes for CASSLLGDSGNTIYF. Based on the CDR3 plus reference TRBV5-4 and TRBJ1-3, the full variable domain is ETGVTQSPTHLIKTRGQQVTLRCSSQSGHNTVSWYQQALGQGPQFIFQYYREEENGRGNFPPRFSGLQFPNYSSELNVNALELDDSALYLCASSLLGDSGNTIYFGEGSWLTVV.

The chain carries TRBV18 and TRBJ2-7, with no clear D. This CDR3 has 12 residues. The germline V gene encodes CDR1 KGHSH and CDR2 LQKENI. The ends were cut back, 4 bases at V and 2 bases at J, with 6 bases in the middle. This CDR3 is CASSQDPYEQYF. As DNA, the CDR3 is TGTGCCAGCTCACAGGACCCCTACGAGCAGTACTTC.

This chain links TRBV6-5 with TRBJ2-2; maybe TRBD2 (5 bases). Trimming shortened V by 7 bases and J by 5 bases, and 17 bases separated the two germline ends. This CDR3 has 15 amino acids. Germline values: CDR1 MNHEY, CDR2 SVGAGI. The CDR3 loop reads CASKPNGGGTGELFF. The DNA for the CDR3 is TGTGCCAGCAAGCCCAACGGAGGCGGAACCGGGGAGCTGTTTTTT.

The chain joins TRBV7-8 to TRBJ2-7, with TRBD2 identical over 9 bases. Germline V gene data show CDR1 as SGHVS and CDR2 as FQNEAQ. This CDR3 is built from 15 residues. The ends lost 4 bases at V and 7 bases at J; junction bases unmatched: 11. The DNA of the CDR3 is TGTGCCAGCAGCTACGGGACTAGCACGGGGTGGGAGCAGTACTTC. Translation gives CASSYGTSTGWEQYF.

This clone turned up a few times. The chain is built from TRBV18 and TRBJ1-2, with D uncertain. The germline CDR1 and CDR2 sequences are KGHSH and LQKENI. V was pared by 3 bases and J by 6 bases, with 8 bases between. CDR3 length equals 12 residues. The CDR3 nucleotides read TGTGCCAGCTCACCTTGGGCAGATGGCTACACCTTC. Protein product: CASSPWADGYTF.

V usage is TRBV18 and J usage is TRBJ2-2; D ambiguous. Between the trimmed V and J ends, which lost 7 bases and 1 base, there was a span of 13 bases. This CDR3 comprises 15 residues. The V gene's germline CDR1 is KGHSH and CDR2 LQKENI. CDR3 coding DNA: TGTGCCAGCTGCCCCCCCAACCGGAACACCGGGGAGCTGTTTTTT. This codes for CASCPPNRNTGELFF. Filled out from reference TRBV18 and TRBJ2-2, the complete variable domain reads NAGVMQNPRHLVRRRGQEARLRCSPMKGHSHVYWYRQLPEEGLKFMVYLQKENIIDESGMPKERFSAEFPKEGPSILRIQQVVRGDSAAYFCASCPPNRNTGELFFGEGSRLTVL.

The chain links TRBV7-9 to TRBJ2-5, with TRBD2 as a possible D gene (6 bases). The CDR3 spans 12 residues. The V gene's germline CDR1 is SEHNR and CDR2 FQNEAQ (reference sequence). Trimming took off 5 bases at V and 6 bases at J, with 10 bases between the two ends. CDR3 nucleotides: TGTGCCAGCAGCCCGGGACTGAAGACCCAGTACTTC. Translating gives CASSPGLKTQYF.

This sequence joins TRBV11-2 and TRBJ2-3, with 10 bases identical to TRBD2. Germline values: CDR1 SGHAT, CDR2 FQNNGV. The CDR3 runs to 16 residues. Trimming removed 4 bases from V and 1 base from J; junction bases left unmatched: 5. Here the CDR3 reads CASSWRLAGGTDTQYF. As DNA, the CDR3 is TGTGCCAGCAGCTGGAGGCTAGCGGGGGGCACAGATACGCAGTATTTT.

This chain joins TRBV9 and TRBJ1-2; 7 bases agree with TRBD1. CDR3 length: 17 residues. CDR1 SGDLS and CDR2 YYNGEE come from the germline V gene. V dropped 3 bases and J dropped 7; count of bases not matched to a gene: 18. The CDR3 reads CASSGADRTLVSAGYTF. CDR3 DNA sequence: TGTGCCAGCAGCGGAGCGGACAGGACCCTAGTATCGGCTGGCTACACCTTC.

The V call is TRBV28, the J call TRBJ1-1; D is possibly TRBD1 (6 bases). The CDR3 is made up of 13 amino acids. CDR1 is MDHEN, CDR2 SYDVKM, per germline. Trimming took off 8 bases at V and 6 bases at J, with 16 bases between the two ends. CDR3 nucleotide sequence: TGTGCCAGCGTAACGGGGGGGCTCGCTGAAGCTTTCTTT. Its translation: CASVTGGLAEAFF. Based on the CDR3 plus reference TRBV28 and TRBJ1-1, the full variable domain is DVKVTQSSRYLVKRTGEKVFLECVQDMDHENMFWYRQDPGLGLRLIYFSYDVKMKEKGDIPEGYSVSREKKERFSLILESASTNQTSMYLCASVTGGLAEAFFGQGTRLTVV.

The table lists this clone with a few counts. The gene calls are TRBV18 and TRBJ2-7; 8 positions match TRBD2. Germline-derived CDR1 and CDR2 are KGHSH and LQKENI. The CDR3 is made up of 15 amino acids. V lost 6 bases and J lost 1; bases outside the gene matches: 8. The CDR3 DNA follows: TGTGCCAGCTCTAGGTCACTAGCGGAGTCCTACGAGCAGTACTTC. This codes for CASSRSLAESYEQYF.

This clone was detected a few times. This sequence joins TRBV28 and TRBJ1-2, with TRBD1 matching over 7 bases. J gave up 2 bases and V 6 bases, and 9 bases lay outside the gene matches. This CDR3 has 15 amino acids. Germline V CDR1 and CDR2: MDHEN, SYDVKM. CDR3 sequence reads: CASSRGGTANYGYTF. The CDR3 DNA follows: TGTGCCAGCAGCCGGGGCGGGACAGCGAACTATGGCTACACCTTC.

To note about this clone: Other DNA sequences in the same sample also yield this CDR3. The V call is TRBV25-1, the J call TRBJ1-5; D remains ambiguous. This CDR3 is 13 amino acids long. V was trimmed by 3 bases and J by 2 bases, leaving 5 bases between them. The V gene's germline CDR1 is MGHDK and CDR2 SYGVNS. CDR3 in DNA: TGTGCCAGCAGTGATAGAGGCAATCAGCCCCAGCATTTT. It yields the protein CASSDRGNQPQHF.

The rearrangement links TRBV13 to TRBJ2-1; 8 bases fit TRBD2. Per germline, CDR1 PRHDT and CDR2 FYEKMQ (reference sequence). The length of the CDR3 is 15 residues. Losses at the gene ends were 4 bases for V and 8 bases for J; bases not matched to a gene: 10. CDR3 region: CASSSSGRGLDEQFF. The CDR3 DNA reads as TGTGCCAGCAGCTCGAGCGGGAGAGGTTTGGATGAGCAGTTCTTC.

The chain links TRBV7-9 to TRBJ2-7; 7 bases are a match to TRBD1. The CDR3 totals 14 residues. CDR1 is SEHNR, CDR2 FQNEAQ, per germline (reference sequence). J was trimmed by 6 bases and V by 5 bases; bases with no gene match: 10. In DNA form, the CDR3 reads TGTGCCAGCAGCGCCCCGGGACAGTTCCGCGAGCAGTACTTC. This codes for CASSAPGQFREQYF. Supplemented by reference TRBV7-9 and TRBJ2-7, the full variable domain reads DTGVSQNPRHKITKRGQNVTFRCDPISEHNRLYWYRQTLGQGPEFLTYFQNEAQLEKSRLLSDRFSAERPKGSFSTLEIQRTEQGDSAMYLCASSAPGQFREQYFGPGTRLTVT.

The genes are TRBV7-7 and TRBJ2-5; 9 bases map to TRBD2. Germline CDR1 reads SSHAT; CDR2 reads FNYEAQ (reference sequence). The CDR3 is 15 amino acids. V lost 6 bases, J lost 5 bases, and 10 bases stayed unmatched. CDR3 residues: CASSPGAGGVETQYF. The CDR3 coding sequence is TGTGCCAGCAGTCCAGGGGCGGGAGGGGTGGAGACCCAGTACTTC. Based on the CDR3 plus reference TRBV7-7 and TRBJ2-5, the full variable domain is GAGVSQSPRYKVTKRGQDVTLRCDPISSHATLYWYQQALGQGPEFLTYFNYEAQPDKSGLPSDRFSAERPEGSISTLTIQRTEQRDSAMYRCASSPGAGGVETQYFGPGTRLLVL.

This rearrangement joins TRBV18 to TRBJ2-5; TRBD1 aligns across 8 bases. The CDR3 loop spans 18 amino acids. Losses at the gene ends were 2 bases for V and 5 bases for J; bases not matched to a gene: 16. In germline, CDR1 is KGHSH, CDR2 LQKENI. The CDR3 bases are TGTGCCAGCTCACCAGTTTCGAGTCGGGGACAGGTGACGGAGACCCAGTACTTC. The encoded protein is CASSPVSSRGQVTETQYF.

This chain connects TRBV6-1 to TRBJ2-7; D is possibly TRBD2 (6 bases). V dropped 3 bases and J dropped 1 base, with 16 bases sitting between them. The germline gives CDR1 MNHNS, CDR2 SASEGT. This CDR3 region has 16 residues. CDR3 residues: CASSEVEGWESYEQYF. The CDR3 bases are TGTGCCAGCAGTGAGGTGGAGGGTTGGGAATCCTACGAGCAGTACTTC.

DNA of the CDR3: TGTGCCAGCAGCGTACGGGAGGACAGCTACGAGCAGTACTTC. It encodes CASSVREDSYEQYF. The chain employs TRBV11-2 and TRBJ2-7, with D perhaps matching TRBD2 (7 bases). CDR3 length: 14 amino acids. CDR1 is SGHAT, CDR2 FQNNGV, per germline. Trimming pared 5 bases from V and 3 bases from J, leaving 14 bases between. The full variable domain, rest sourced from reference TRBV11-2 and TRBJ2-7, is EAGVAQSPRYKIIEKRQSVAFWCNPISGHATLYWYQQILGQGPKLLIQFQNNGVVDDSQLPKDRFSAERLKGVDSTLKIQPAKLEDSAVYLCASSVREDSYEQYFGPGTRLTVT.

A single count supports this clone. V usage is TRBV9 and J usage is TRBJ2-5, with TRBD1 as a possible D gene (6 bases). Germline values: CDR1 SGDLS, CDR2 YYNGEE. The CDR3 consists of 15 residues. The V gene lost 4 bases and the J gene lost 1 base, with 14 bases spanning the gap. The CDR3 protein is CASSPNDRTQETQYF. In DNA, the CDR3 is TGTGCCAGCAGCCCAAACGACAGGACCCAAGAGACCCAGTACTTC.

The J gene is TRBJ1-2, the V gene TRBV5-4, with TRBD1 identical over 8 bases. CDR1 and CDR2 (germline): SGHNT, YYREEE (reference sequence). This CDR3 region has 13 residues. J gave up 13 bases and V 1 base, and 9 bases lay outside the gene matches. CDR3 in amino acids: CASSLWGQVICTF. CDR3 in DNA: TGTGCCAGCAGCTTGTGGGGACAGGTCATCTGCACCTTC.

The J gene is TRBJ2-7, the V gene TRBV6-5; D may be TRBD2 (5 bases). CDR1 and CDR2 from the germline V gene are MNHEY and SVGAGI. V shed 6 bases and J shed 3 bases, with 18 bases lying between them. This CDR3 comprises 15 residues. Written as DNA, the CDR3 is TGTGCCAGCAGCCGTCGGGGTAGCAGAAACTACGAGCAGTACTTC. This translates into CASSRRGSRNYEQYF.

The J gene is TRBJ1-5, the V gene TRBV27; possibly TRBD1 for D (5 bases). In germline, CDR1 is MNHEY, CDR2 SMNVEV (reference sequence). The CDR3 covers 15 residues. Trimming stripped 7 bases from V and 3 bases from J, with 16 bases between. CDR3 nucleotide sequence: TGTGCCAGCAACGAAAGGACAACACCCAATCAGCCCCAGCATTTT. It specifies CASNERTTPNQPQHF.

The J gene is TRBJ2-7, the V gene TRBV15; 7 bases fit TRBD1. The V gene end was trimmed by 2 bases and the J gene end by 6 bases; junction bases not matched to a gene: 16. Looked up from germline, CDR1 is LNHNV and CDR2 is YYDKDF (reference sequence). This CDR3 is built from 17 residues. Here the CDR3 DNA reads TGTGCCACCAGCAGATCTGCCGGGACAGTCAATCCTTCCGAGCAGTACTTC. Amino acid sequence: CATSRSAGTVNPSEQYF. Together with reference TRBV15 and TRBJ2-7, the CDR3 gives the full variable domain: DAMVIQNPRYQVTQFGKPVTLSCSQTLNHNVMYWYQQKSSQAPKLLFHYYDKDFNNEADTPDNFQSRRPNTSFCFLDIRSPGLGDTAMYLCATSRSAGTVNPSEQYFGPGTRLTVT.

The rearrangement links TRBV5-1 to TRBJ2-7; 7 bases match TRBD2. Germline V gene sequence: CDR1 SGHRS, CDR2 YFSETQ. Trimming cost V 0 bases and J 3 bases; bases outside gene matches: 0. CDR3 length: 13 residues. CDR3 DNA: TGCGCCAGCAGCTTGGCTAGCGGCTACGAGCAGTACTTC. Its protein product is CASSLASGYEQYF.

The V gene is TRBV7-9, the J gene TRBJ1-2; D is unresolved. With 4 bases removed from V and 7 bases from J, the gap between germline ends came to 7 bases. The CDR3 is made up of 11 amino acids. The V gene's germline CDR1 is SEHNR and CDR2 FQNEAQ (reference sequence). The CDR3 bases are TGTGCCAGCAGCTCCTCATTTGGCTACACCTTC. It is translated as CASSSSFGYTF. The full variable domain, completed using reference TRBV7-9 and TRBJ1-2, is DTGVSQNPRHKITKRGQNVTFRCDPISEHNRLYWYRQTLGQGPEFLTYFQNEAQLEKSRLLSDRFSAERPKGSFSTLEIQRTEQGDSAMYLCASSSSFGYTFGSGTRLTVV.